The source of this T cell receptor beta chain is a study of Tregs in tolerant kidney transplant recipients. The study's findings and limits: Biological reproducibility was not directly addressed in this study. Expanding Tregs on activated donor B cells appeared to best identify donor-specific TCRbeta clones. Validation in larger populations is needed because few patients were studied.

The protocol was immunoSEQ multiplex PCR, while the TCRdb copy is restricted to in-frame clones and leaves out a portion. The sample contains 110,000 or so clones, almost 95% of which appear only once. With regard to this clone: Its cognate antigen is unknown.

Unstimulated Tregs (CD4+CD25+CD127-) and CD4+CD25- non-Tregs were sorted from PBMCs. This CDR3 comprises 17 residues. Germline lookup yields CDR1 LNHNV and CDR2 YYDKDF (reference sequence). Trimming removed 4 bases at V and 0 bases at J, with 13 bases between. The rearrangement uses TRBV15 and TRBJ1-6, with D maybe TRBD1 (5 bases). The clonotype originates from a human donor in good health. Source material: CD4+ T cells from blood. The CDR3 region has the DNA TGTGCCACCAGCAAAGACAGACTGAGCTCCTATAATTCACCCCTCCACTTT. Residues: CATSKDRLSSYNSPLHF.